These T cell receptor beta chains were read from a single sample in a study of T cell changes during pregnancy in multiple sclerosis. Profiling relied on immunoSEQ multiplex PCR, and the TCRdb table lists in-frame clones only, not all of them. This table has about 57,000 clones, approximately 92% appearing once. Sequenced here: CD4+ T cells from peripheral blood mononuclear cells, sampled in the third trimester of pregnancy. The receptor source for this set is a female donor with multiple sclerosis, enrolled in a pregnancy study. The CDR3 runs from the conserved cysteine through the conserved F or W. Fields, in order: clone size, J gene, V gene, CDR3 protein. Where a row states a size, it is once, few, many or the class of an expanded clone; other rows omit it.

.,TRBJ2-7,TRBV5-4,CASSLQGDFAYEQYF
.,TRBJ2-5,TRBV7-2,CASSFDRAKETQYF
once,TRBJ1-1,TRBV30,CAWGDYMNTEAFF
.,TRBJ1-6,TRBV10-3,CAIKRTGNNSPLHF
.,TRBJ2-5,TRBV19,CASSTSGGRRETQYF
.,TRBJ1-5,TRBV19,CASSIAGGNQPQHF
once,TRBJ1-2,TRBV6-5,CASSLGQGAFVDGYTF
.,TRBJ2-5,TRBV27,CASSLLLAGRQETQYF
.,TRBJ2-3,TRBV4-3,CASSQEMGGGAADTQYF
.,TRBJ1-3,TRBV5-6,CASSLFGESGNTIYF
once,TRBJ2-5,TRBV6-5,CASNTYRGRETQYF
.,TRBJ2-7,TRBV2,CASSERGQGNF
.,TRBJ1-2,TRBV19,CASSVVGTGAPGGYTF
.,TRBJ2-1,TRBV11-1,CASSLGRREQFF
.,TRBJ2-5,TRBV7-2,CASSLEGTQYF
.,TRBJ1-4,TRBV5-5,CASSLFETELNEKLFF
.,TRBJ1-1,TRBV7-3,CASSLTGTGSEAFF
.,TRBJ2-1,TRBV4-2,CASSQRGRWIDEQFF
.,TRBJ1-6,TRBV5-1,CASQDYRTGGNSPLHF
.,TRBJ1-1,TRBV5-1,CASSLSGGGTEAFF
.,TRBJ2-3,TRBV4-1,CASSQAAGEPRSTDTQYF
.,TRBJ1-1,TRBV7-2,CASSFQGGLTEAFF
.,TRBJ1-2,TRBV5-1,CASSSLGSSYGYTF
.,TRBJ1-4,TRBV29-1,CSVSTSEVGTYATNEKLFF
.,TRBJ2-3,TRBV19,CASSIGDRRTDTQYF
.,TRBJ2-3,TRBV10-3,CAISESSGGLTDTQYF
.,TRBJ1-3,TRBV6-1,CASSEQGRSGNTIYF
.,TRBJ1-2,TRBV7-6,CASSKKTGGDSGYTF
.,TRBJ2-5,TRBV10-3,CAIKWGGAQETQYF
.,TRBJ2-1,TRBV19,CASRQGRWNEQFF
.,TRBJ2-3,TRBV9,CASSNRDRRLDTQYF
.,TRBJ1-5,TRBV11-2,CASSLEKGNQPQHF
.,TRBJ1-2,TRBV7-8,CASSLVPGSYGYTF
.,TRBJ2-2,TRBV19,CASSIRRANTGELFF
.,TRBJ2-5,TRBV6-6,CASSGVGETQYF
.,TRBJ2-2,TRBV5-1,CASSLGGQNTGELFF
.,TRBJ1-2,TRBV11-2,CATPGTGSYGYTF
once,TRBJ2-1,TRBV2,CASRATSGGAGEQFF
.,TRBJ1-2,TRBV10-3,CAIGRDGSNYGYTF
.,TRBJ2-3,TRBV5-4,CASSRRLAGGTDTQYF